A selection of T cell receptor beta chains follows, all from one sample in a study of graft-versus-host responses after intestinal transplantation. The data were produced by immunoSEQ multiplex PCR, yet TCRdb's version contains in-frame clones alone and is incomplete. The sample shows around 90,000 clones, 85% to 95% of them seen only once. No cognate antigen is known for these TCRs. The sequences come from unstimulated CD8+ T cells sorted from spleen or lymph node cells, collected before transplant. These receptors all come from a human donor who was the organ donor for an intestinal transplant. Each CDR3 is given with its conserved first and last residue. The D gene is left open where the match is weak. Expanded clones are given a class, and other clones once, few, many or no size at all.

cdr3_nt cdr3_aa j_call clone_size d_call cdr3_length v_call
TGTGCCAGCAGCTTAGTGGGAGGAGACGCTGAAGCTTTCTTT CASSLVGGDAEAFF TRBJ1-1 . . 14 TRBV7-2
TGTGCCAGCAGCTTTGCGGGACAGTTCACCGGGGAGCTGTTTTTT CASSFAGQFTGELFF TRBJ2-2 . . 15 TRBV11-2
TGTGCCAGCAGCGTAGAGGGGGCGGGAGGGCGGTTCTTC CASSVEGAGGRFF TRBJ2-1 . TRBD2 13 TRBV9
TGTGCCACACAAACACAGGGACTAGCAGATTACGAGCAGTACTTC CATQTQGLADYEQYF TRBJ2-7 . TRBD2 15 TRBV27
TGTGCCAGTATTGGGGGCCCTGAAGCTTTCTTT CASIGGPEAFF TRBJ1-1 . . 11 TRBV19
TGCGCCAGCAGCTTCGGCGGATACGAGCAGTACTTC CASSFGGYEQYF TRBJ2-7 . . 12 TRBV5-1
TGCGCCAGCAGTTTCTCCGTCGAGCGGGAGGGAGATACGCAGTATTTT CASSFSVEREGDTQYF TRBJ2-3 . TRBD2 16 TRBV10-2
TGTGCCAGCAGCTTAGGGAGGACGGGTCACGAGCAGTACTTC CASSLGRTGHEQYF TRBJ2-7 . . 14 TRBV7-8
TGTGCCAGCAGCGAAAATCCGGGTTACACTGAAGCTTTCTTT CASSENPGYTEAFF TRBJ1-1 . . 14 TRBV9
TGTGCCAGCAGAGGCCCGCCACAAGTCCCGGGACAGGGGAACACTGAAGCTTTCTTT CASRGPPQVPGQGNTEAFF TRBJ1-1 . TRBD1 19 TRBV7-9
TGTGCCAGCAGTTTATGGGCGGGGGGTTCGCATGAGCAGTTCTTC CASSLWAGGSHEQFF TRBJ2-1 . TRBD2 15 TRBV27
TGTGCCAGCAGCTTGGGTAAAGCGGGGCTGAACACCGGGGAGCTGTTTTTT CASSLGKAGLNTGELFF TRBJ2-2 . TRBD2 17 TRBV11-2
TGTGCCTGGAGTGTAGGGGTGACTGGAAACACCATATATTTT CAWSVGVTGNTIYF TRBJ1-3 . . 14 TRBV30
TGTGCCAGCAGCTTGGCTGGGGCGCAGTTCTTC CASSLAGAQFF TRBJ2-1 . . 11 TRBV5-4
TGTGCCAGCAGCTTAGCGCACCCAGATACGAATGGCTACACCTTC CASSLAHPDTNGYTF TRBJ1-2 . . 15 TRBV7-9
TGTGCCAGCAGCGGCGGGGGAATCAATGAGCAGTTCTTC CASSGGGINEQFF TRBJ2-1 . TRBD2 13 TRBV13
TGTGCCAGCAGCTTCTTGGCGGGGGGCGTCGGAGATACGCAGTATTTT CASSFLAGGVGDTQYF TRBJ2-3 few TRBD2 16 TRBV7-9
TGCGCCAGTCAAATAGCGGGAGGGTCCTACGAGCAGTACTTC CASQIAGGSYEQYF TRBJ2-7 . TRBD2 14 TRBV5-1
TGTGCCACCAGCCAAGACAGGAGCCTCTATGGCTACACCTTC CATSQDRSLYGYTF TRBJ1-2 . . 14 TRBV15
TGTGCCAGCAGCGTATGCGTCCGAACCTACGAGCAGTACTTC CASSVCVRTYEQYF TRBJ2-7 . . 14 TRBV9
TGTGCCAGCAGCTTAGATAGGGGGACGTCCTACGAGCAGTACTTC CASSLDRGTSYEQYF TRBJ2-7 . . 15 TRBV7-6
TGTGCCAGCATTGCCGGGAGACAGACTAACTATGGCTACACCTTC CASIAGRQTNYGYTF TRBJ1-2 . . 15 TRBV6-1
TGTGCCAGCAGCCCGGGGTCCCAGAACAGGGTAGAAAAACTGTTTTTT CASSPGSQNRVEKLFF TRBJ1-4 . . 16 TRBV7-9
TGTGCCAGCAGGGGGACAGGGAATAATCAGCCCCAGCATTTT CASRGTGNNQPQHF TRBJ1-5 . TRBD1 14 TRBV6-6
TGTGCCAGCAGCCAAGATTGGACTCACGACACCGGGGAGCTGTTTTTT CASSQDWTHDTGELFF TRBJ2-2 . . 16 TRBV4-2
TGTGCCAGCAGCTCGCAACTAGCGGGGGGGTACAATGAGCAGTTCTTC CASSSQLAGGYNEQFF TRBJ2-1 . TRBD2 16 TRBV7-9
TGCAGCGTCGGCGCTTTCTTAGCGGGAGGGCCCCCAGAGACCCAGTACTTC CSVGAFLAGGPPETQYF TRBJ2-5 . TRBD2 17 TRBV29-1
TGTGCCAGCAGCTTAAGTGGGGGGGGCTACAATGAGCAGTTCTTC CASSLSGGGYNEQFF TRBJ2-1 . TRBD2 15 TRBV7-6
TGTGCCAGCAGCCCCGGGACAGGGCTATACACTGAAGCTTTCTTT CASSPGTGLYTEAFF TRBJ1-1 . TRBD1 15 TRBV5-6
TGTGCCAGCAGTTCGGGACAGGGAAACACTGAAGCTTTCTTT CASSSGQGNTEAFF TRBJ1-1 . TRBD1 14 TRBV6-5
TGTGCCAGTAGCCATACACCAGGGGTATTGGTAGGGAGCGGTCACAATGAGCAGTTCTTC CASSHTPGVLVGSGHNEQFF TRBJ2-1 . . 20 TRBV19
TGTGCCAGCAGTTTATCCGCGGCGACCCTGAACACTGAAGCTTTCTTT CASSLSAATLNTEAFF TRBJ1-1 . . 16 TRBV28
TGTGCCAGCAGCTTCACCCCGGCGGGAGCGGGAGAACACAATGAGCAGTTCTTC CASSFTPAGAGEHNEQFF TRBJ2-1 . TRBD2 18 TRBV5-6
TGTGCCAGCAGCCGCATAGGATGGGGCAGGGGTGAGGAAAAACTGTTTTTT CASSRIGWGRGEEKLFF TRBJ1-4 . . 17 TRBV27
TGTGCCTGGAGTGTATCGGGGGGAGCCGGGGAGCTGTTTTTT CAWSVSGGAGELFF TRBJ2-2 . TRBD2 14 TRBV30
TGTGCCAGCAGTAGGCTAGCGGGGGAGGTCTACGAGCAGTACTTC CASSRLAGEVYEQYF TRBJ2-7 . TRBD2 15 TRBV6-6
TGCGCCAGCGGAACGCCAGGGGGCTTGAACACCGGGGAGCTGTTTTTT CASGTPGGLNTGELFF TRBJ2-2 . TRBD1 16 TRBV5-1
TGTGCCAGCAGCTTGGCGGGGTTTCTCTACGAGCAGTACTTC CASSLAGFLYEQYF TRBJ2-7 few . 14 TRBV5-8
TGTGCCAGCAGTCCACTAGAGGGCCCCCTCTACGAGCAGTACTTC CASSPLEGPLYEQYF TRBJ2-7 . . 15 TRBV27
TGTGCCAGCAGCCCTCACGGGACTAGCGGTTACAATGAGCAGTTCTTC CASSPHGTSGYNEQFF TRBJ2-1 . TRBD2 16 TRBV9
TGTGCCAGCAGTTTATCGCCACCCACCTCTAATCCACCCCCAATACCGGGACAGGTCGAGCATTTT CASSLSPPTSNPPPIPGQVEHF TRBJ1-5 . TRBD1 22 TRBV28
TGTGCCAGCAAGGACCATACAGGGACGCCCCTCCACTTT CASKDHTGTPLHF TRBJ1-6 . . 13 TRBV13
TGTGCCAGCAGTCCCAATCCGGGACAGGCCTACGAGCAGTACTTC CASSPNPGQAYEQYF TRBJ2-7 . TRBD1 15 TRBV13
TGTGCCAGCAGCCAAATGACTAACGAGCAGTACTTC CASSQMTNEQYF TRBJ2-7 . . 12 TRBV16
TGTGCCAGTAGTATGGCCCCGAGGCTGAACACTGAAGCTTTCTTT CASSMAPRLNTEAFF TRBJ1-1 . . 15 TRBV19
TGTGCCAGCAGCAAAGCGGCAGACAGGGGGCTGCTATATAATTCACCCCTCCACTTT CASSKAADRGLLYNSPLHF TRBJ1-6 . . 19 TRBV21-1
TGTGCCAGCAGCTCCTGGACAGATTTCTACGAGCAGTACTTC CASSSWTDFYEQYF TRBJ2-7 . . 14 TRBV11-1
TGTGCCAGTGATCGACAAACTGGGGAGCTGTTTTTT CASDRQTGELFF TRBJ2-2 . . 12 TRBV28
TGTGCCAGCAGCCTACTTCAGGGAGGAGGGGAGACCCAGTACTTC CASSLLQGGGETQYF TRBJ2-5 . . 15 TRBV4-2
TGTGCCAGCAGCGTAGCTAGCGGGACACACTACGAGCAGTACTTC CASSVASGTHYEQYF TRBJ2-7 . TRBD2 15 TRBV9
. CASSKVGGGTSYGNQPQHF TRBJ1-5 . . 19 TRBV21-1
TGCGCCAGCAGCTTGGAGCAGGGGGCCCTCGACGTGCATGGCTACACCTTC CASSLEQGALDVHGYTF TRBJ1-2 once TRBD1 17 TRBV5-1
TGTGCCGGCAGTGACAGTCTTCATTTCGAGCAGTACTTC CAGSDSLHFEQYF TRBJ2-7 . . 13 TRBV6-6
TGTGCCAGCAGCTTGGGAATTACTAGCACAGATACGCAGTATTTT CASSLGITSTDTQYF TRBJ2-3 once . 15 TRBV5-5
TGTGCCAGCAGCTCCGGGACTAGCGGGATCTACGAGCAGTACTTC CASSSGTSGIYEQYF TRBJ2-7 once TRBD2 15 TRBV13
TGTGCCAGCAGTTTGACCGGGACAGGGTCTGCCGGGGAGCTGTTTTTT CASSLTGTGSAGELFF TRBJ2-2 . TRBD1 16 TRBV6-5
TGTGCCAGCAGCCAAGTCCCCGTCTTCGCCGGGGAGCTGTTTTTT CASSQVPVFAGELFF TRBJ2-2 . . 15 TRBV4-2
TGTGCCAGCATACCACTAGCAACTAATGAAAAACTGTTTTTT CASIPLATNEKLFF TRBJ1-4 . . 14 TRBV2
TGTGCCAGTAGTATAGGAATCCCGACTAGCGGCTCCTACAATGAGCAGTTCTTC CASSIGIPTSGSYNEQFF TRBJ2-1 . TRBD2 18 TRBV19
TGCGCCTCTTTAGGAGGGGCGGGGGATGGTGGCTACACCTTC CASLGGAGDGGYTF TRBJ1-2 . . 14 TRBV4-1